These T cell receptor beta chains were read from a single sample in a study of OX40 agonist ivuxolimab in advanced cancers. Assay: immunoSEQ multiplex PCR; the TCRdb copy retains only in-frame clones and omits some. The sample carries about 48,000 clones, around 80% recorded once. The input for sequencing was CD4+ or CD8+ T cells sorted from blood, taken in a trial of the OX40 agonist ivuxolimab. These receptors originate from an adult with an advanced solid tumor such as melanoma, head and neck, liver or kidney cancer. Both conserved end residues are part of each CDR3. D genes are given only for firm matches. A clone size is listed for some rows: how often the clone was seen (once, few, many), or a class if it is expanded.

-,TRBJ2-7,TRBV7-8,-,CASSLTGVTSSYEQYF,TGTGCCAGCAGCTTAACCGGGGTAACCAGCTCCTACGAGCAGTACTTC
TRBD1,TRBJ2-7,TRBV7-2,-,CASSRSTGKNEQYF,TGTGCCAGCAGCCGTTCGACAGGGAAGAACGAGCAGTACTTC
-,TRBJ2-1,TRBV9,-,CAGSVGLNGDNEQFF,TGTGCCGGCAGCGTAGGACTAAATGGGGACAATGAGCAGTTCTTC
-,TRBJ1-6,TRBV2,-,CASTLRGGSNNSPLHF,TGTGCCAGCACCTTGAGAGGGGGTTCGAATAATTCACCCCTCCACTTT
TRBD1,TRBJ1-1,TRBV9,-,CASSATTGGTEAFF,TGTGCCAGCAGCGCCACAACAGGGGGCACTGAAGCTTTCTTT
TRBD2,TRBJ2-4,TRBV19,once,CASRSFSGEENIQYF,TGTGCCAGTAGGTCGTTCAGCGGGGAGGAAAACATTCAGTACTTC
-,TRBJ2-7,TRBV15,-,CATSRVSTDYEQYF,TGTGCCACCAGCAGAGTATCGACAGACTACGAGCAGTACTTC
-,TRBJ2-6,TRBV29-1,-,CSVGTTGANVLTF,TGCAGCGTTGGGACAACTGGGGCCAACGTCCTGACTTTC
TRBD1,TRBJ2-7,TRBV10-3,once,CAIRSGGLYEQYF,TGTGCCATCAGATCAGGGGGCCTCTACGAGCAGTACTTC
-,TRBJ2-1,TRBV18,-,CASRGYEQFF,TGTGCCAGCCGAGGCTATGAGCAGTTCTTC
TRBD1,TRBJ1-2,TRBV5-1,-,CASSQGTGGFGYTF,TGCGCCAGCAGCCAAGGGACAGGGGGCTTCGGCTACACCTTC
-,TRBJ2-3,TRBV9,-,CASSVGGHEADTQYF,TGTGCCAGCAGCGTAGGTGGACACGAGGCAGATACGCAGTATTTT
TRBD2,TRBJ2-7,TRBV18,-,CASSPVGRGSSGSSSYEQYF,TGTGCCAGCTCACCAGTAGGTAGGGGCTCTAGCGGGAGTAGTTCCTACGAGCAGTACTTC
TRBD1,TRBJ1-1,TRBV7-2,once,CASSSGDRVPEAFF,TGTGCCAGCAGCTCAGGGGACAGGGTCCCTGAAGCTTTCTTT
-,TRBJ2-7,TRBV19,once,CASSISAGEQYF,TGTGCCAGTAGTATTAGCGCCGGGGAGCAGTACTTC
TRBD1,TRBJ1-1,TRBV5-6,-,CASSFPGQGKGNTEAFF,TGTGCCAGCAGCTTTCCGGGACAGGGGAAGGGTAACACTGAAGCTTTCTTT
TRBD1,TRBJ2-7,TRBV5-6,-,CASSRDRLTYEQYF,TGTGCCAGCAGCAGGGACAGGTTGACCTACGAGCAGTACTTC
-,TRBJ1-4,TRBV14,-,CASSKFAGRATNEKLFF,TGTGCCAGCAGCAAGTTCGCGGGACGGGCAACTAATGAAAAACTGTTTTTT
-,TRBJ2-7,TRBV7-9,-,CASSGTRTPRVYEQYF,TGTGCCAGCAGCGGCACTCGGACTCCTCGGGTGTACGAGCAGTACTTC
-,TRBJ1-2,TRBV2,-,CASSEVREYGYGYTF,TGTGCCAGCAGTGAAGTCAGGGAGTACGGCTATGGCTACACCTTC
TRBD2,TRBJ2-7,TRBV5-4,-,CASRRGGPTSGRAIDEQYF,TGTGCCAGCAGGAGAGGGGGACCAACTAGCGGGAGGGCCATAGACGAGCAGTACTTC
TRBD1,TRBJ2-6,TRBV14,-,CASSRGIRGPGANVLTF,TGTGCCAGCAGCCGCGGAATCAGGGGGCCTGGGGCCAACGTCCTGACTTTC
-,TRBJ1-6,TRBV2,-,CASSEIQGGNSPLHF,TGTGCCAGCAGTGAAATCCAGGGCGGGAATTCACCCCTCCACTTT
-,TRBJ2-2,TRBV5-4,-,CASSWASANTGELFF,TGTGCCAGCAGCTGGGCGTCCGCGAACACCGGGGAGCTGTTTTTT
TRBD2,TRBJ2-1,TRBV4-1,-,CASSQVLAGGQDNEQFF,TGCGCCAGCAGCCAAGTCCTAGCGGGAGGACAGGACAATGAGCAGTTCTTC
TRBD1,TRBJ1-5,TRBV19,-,CASSNRGSNQPQHF,TGTGCCAGTAGTAACAGGGGATCCAATCAGCCCCAGCATTTT
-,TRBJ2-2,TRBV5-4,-,CASRSGGANTGELFF,TGTGCCAGCAGATCGGGGGGCGCGAACACCGGGGAGCTGTTTTTT
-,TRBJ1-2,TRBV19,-,CASSLMTASFYGYTF,TGTGCCAGTAGTCTGATGACAGCCTCTTTTTATGGCTACACCTTC
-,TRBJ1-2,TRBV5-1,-,CASSPDGTNGYTF,TGCGCCAGCAGCCCCGACGGTACCAATGGCTACACCTTC
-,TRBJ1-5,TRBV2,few,CASSEARGAGQPQHF,TGTGCCAGCAGTGAAGCCAGAGGGGCCGGTCAGCCCCAGCATTTT
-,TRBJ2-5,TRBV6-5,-,CASSYDRGETQYF,TGTGCCAGCAGTTACGACAGAGGAGAGACCCAGTACTTC
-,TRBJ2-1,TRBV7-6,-,CASSLAGDSYNEQFF,TGTGCCAGCAGCTTAGCGGGAGACTCCTACAATGAGCAGTTCTTC
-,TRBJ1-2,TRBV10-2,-,CASSEDGSNYGYTF,TGCGCCAGCAGTGAGGACGGATCTAACTATGGCTACACCTTC
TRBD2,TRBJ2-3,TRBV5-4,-,CASSQEPSGRPSDTQYF,TGTGCCAGCAGCCAAGAACCTAGCGGGAGGCCTTCAGATACGCAGTATTTT
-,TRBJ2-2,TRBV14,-,CASSQGGSVNTGELFF,TGTGCCAGCAGCCAAGGTGGTTCAGTGAACACCGGGGAGCTGTTTTTT
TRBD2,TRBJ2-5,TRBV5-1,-,CASSSRDYPYIGTQYF,TGCGCCAGCAGCTCACGGGACTACCCCTATATTGGGACCCAGTACTTC
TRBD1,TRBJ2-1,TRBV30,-,CAWRPGWGTQGDNEQFF,TGTGCCTGGAGACCAGGGTGGGGAACGCAGGGGGACAATGAGCAGTTCTTC
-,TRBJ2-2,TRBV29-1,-,CSTLMGVTGELFF,TGCAGCACATTGATGGGCGTGACCGGGGAGCTGTTTTTT
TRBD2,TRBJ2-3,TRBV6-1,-,CASSLRTSRSQYF,TGTGCCAGCAGCTTAAGGACTAGCCGGTCGCAGTATTTT
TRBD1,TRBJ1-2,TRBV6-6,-,CASSYTSGGAYGYTF,TGTGCCAGCAGTTACACATCAGGGGGCGCCTATGGCTACACCTTC
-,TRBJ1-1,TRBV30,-,CAWTIGENTEAFF,TGTGCCTGGACGATAGGGGAGAACACTGAGGCTTTCTTT
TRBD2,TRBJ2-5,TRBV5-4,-,CASSLDLTGGSSQTQYF,TGTGCCAGCAGCTTGGACTTAACTGGCGGGAGCTCCCAGACCCAGTACTTC
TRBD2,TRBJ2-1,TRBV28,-,CASSLGASGRAGNEQFF,TGTGCCAGCAGTCTTGGGGCTAGCGGGAGGGCCGGTAATGAGCAGTTCTTC
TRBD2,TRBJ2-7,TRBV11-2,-,CASSSRTSGYYEQYF,TGTGCCAGCAGCTCCAGGACTAGCGGCTACTACGAGCAGTACTTC
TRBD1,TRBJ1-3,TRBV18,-,CASSPRDRGNGNTIYF,TGTGCCAGCTCACCCCGGGACAGGGGGAATGGAAACACCATATATTTT
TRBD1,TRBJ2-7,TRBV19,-,CASRAGQGRPDIYEQYF,TGTGCCAGTAGGGCCGGACAGGGTCGTCCCGATATCTACGAGCAGTACTTC
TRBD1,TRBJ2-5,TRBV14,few,CASSQDLGQGAGETQYF,TGTGCCAGCAGCCAAGACCTTGGACAGGGGGCAGGAGAGACCCAGTACTTC
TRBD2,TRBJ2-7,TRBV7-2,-,CASSLATSGSYEQYF,TGTGCCAGCAGCTTAGCGACTAGCGGGAGCTACGAGCAGTACTTC
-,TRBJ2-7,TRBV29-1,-,CSVDSKGTYEQYF,TGCAGCGTTGATAGTAAGGGAACCTACGAGCAGTACTTC
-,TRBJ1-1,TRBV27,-,CASSWTGNTEAFF,TGTGCCAGCAGTTGGACGGGGAACACTGAAGCTTTCTTT
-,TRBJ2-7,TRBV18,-,CASSPGVPHEQYF,TGTGCCAGCTCACCGGGGGTCCCCCACGAGCAGTACTTC